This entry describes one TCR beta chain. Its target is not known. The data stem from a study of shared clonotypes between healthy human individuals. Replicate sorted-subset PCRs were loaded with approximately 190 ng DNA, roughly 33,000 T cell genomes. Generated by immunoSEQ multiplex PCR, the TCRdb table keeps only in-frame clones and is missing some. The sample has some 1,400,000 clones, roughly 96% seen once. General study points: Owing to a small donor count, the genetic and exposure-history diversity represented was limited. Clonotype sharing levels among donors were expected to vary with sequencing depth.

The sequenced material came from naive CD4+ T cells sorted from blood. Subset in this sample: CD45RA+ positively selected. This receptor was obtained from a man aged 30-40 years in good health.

The chain's CDR3 is CASSLERPSSYNEQFF. The CDR3 bases are TGTGCCAGCAGCTTAGAACGTCCTAGCTCCTACAATGAGCAGTTCTTC. The chain combines TRBV7-6 with TRBJ2-1; D is unresolved. The V gene's germline CDR1 is SGHVS and CDR2 FNYEAQ. There are 16 residues in the CDR3. The V end was cut by 1 base, the J end by 0 bases, with 10 bases between.